The rows below give T cell receptor beta chains drawn from one sample of a study of control samples from healthy donors and cancer patients. Sequencing used immunoSEQ multiplex PCR; TCRdb keeps in-frame clones, though not all of them. The data show about 410,000 clones, with over 75% seen just once and roughly 6.4% held by the top ten. What was sequenced was PBMCs. The receptor source for this set is a man in his forties with head and neck cancer. CDR3s include the opening cysteine and the closing phenylalanine or tryptophan. Fields, in order: J gene, D gene, V gene, CDR3 length, clone size, CDR3 protein, CDR3 DNA. A D gene is named only where the DNA matches it firmly. Clone size is given for some rows only: seen once, a few or many times, or a class if the clone is expanded.

>TRBJ2-1|-|TRBV28|14|-
CASSFTRLYNEQFF
TGTGCCAGCAGTTTCACACGGCTCTACAATGAGCAGTTCTTC
>TRBJ2-1|TRBD1|TRBV18|16|-
CASSSAGTGGYNEQFF
TGTGCCAGCTCAAGCGCCGGGACAGGGGGCTATAATGAGCAGTTCTTC
>TRBJ1-6|-|TRBV6-6|14|-
CASVSRVVGSPLHF
TGTGCCAGCGTTTCCCGGGTCGTGGGCTCACCCCTCCACTTT
>TRBJ2-5|-|TRBV5-1|14|-
CASSPLGLVETQYF
TGCGCCAGCAGCCCCTTAGGGCTAGTCGAGACCCAGTACTTC
>TRBJ2-2|TRBD1|TRBV6-1|14|-
CASSEQDRAGELFF
TGTGCCAGCAGTGAACAGGACAGGGCCGGGGAGCTGTTTTTT
>TRBJ1-6|-|TRBV16|15|-
CASSQSRVGNSPLHF
TGTGCCAGCAGCCAATCGAGGGTGGGTAATTCACCCCTCCACTTT
>TRBJ2-2|-|TRBV6-5|14|-
CASKEGQNTGELFF
TGTGCCAGCAAGGAGGGACAGAACACCGGGGAGCTGTTTTTT
>TRBJ1-2|-|TRBV4-1|13|-
CASSQRGTYGYTF
TGCGCCAGCAGCCAAAGGGGGACCTATGGCTACACCTTC
>TRBJ2-4|TRBD2|TRBV30|13|-
CAWSSGGGNIQYF
TGTGCCTGGTCTAGCGGGGGTGGAAACATTCAGTACTTC
>TRBJ2-7|-|TRBV5-6|12|-
CASGSLKYEQYF
TGTGCCAGCGGGTCCCTAAAGTACGAGCAGTACTTC
>TRBJ1-1|-|TRBV6-5|11|-
CASRSNTEAFF
TGTGCCAGCAGGTCGAACACTGAAGCTTTCTTT
>TRBJ1-2|-|TRBV7-8|14|once
CASSLGVSSVSYTF
TGTGCCAGCAGCTTAGGTGTTTCCTCGGTGAGCTACACCTTC
>TRBJ2-2|TRBD2|TRBV7-6|14|once
CASTDQGLAGELFF
TGTGCCAGTACGGACCAGGGACTAGCCGGGGAGCTGTTTTTT
>TRBJ1-6|TRBD1|TRBV28|17|once
CASSLDGMGQGDSPLHF
TGTGCCAGCAGTTTAGATGGGATGGGACAGGGGGATTCACCCCTCCACTTT
>TRBJ2-7|TRBD2|TRBV28|15|-
CASSLRGAFSYEQYF
TGTGCCAGCAGTTTGCGGGGGGCTTTCTCCTACGAGCAGTACTTC
>TRBJ2-1|-|TRBV9|15|-
CASSSRDGFYNEQFF
TGTGCCAGCAGCTCCCGGGACGGATTCTACAATGAGCAGTTCTTC
>TRBJ1-1|-|TRBV18|13|-
CASSQQGDTEAFF
TGTGCCAGCTCACAACAGGGTGACACTGAAGCTTTCTTT
>TRBJ1-5|-|TRBV9|14|-
CASSSRGWHQPQHF
TGTGCCAGCAGCTCCAGGGGATGGCATCAGCCCCAGCATTTT
>TRBJ1-2|-|TRBV9|14|once
CASSPREAPYGYTF
TGTGCCAGCAGCCCCCGGGAAGCCCCATATGGCTACACCTTC
>TRBJ1-6|-|TRBV4-3|16|once
CASSQARITVAPPLHF
TGCGCCAGCAGCCAAGCGAGGATTACAGTTGCACCACCCCTCCACTTT
>TRBJ1-2|-|TRBV6-5|15|-
CASSYNADSNYGYTF
TGTGCCAGCAGTTATAACGCGGATTCCAACTATGGCTACACCTTC
>TRBJ2-7|-|TRBV28|12|-
CASSLYRFEQYF
TGTGCCAGCAGTTTATACAGGTTTGAGCAGTACTTC
>TRBJ1-1|-|TRBV7-8|15|-
CASSPKGRANTEAFF
TGTGCCAGCAGCCCAAAAGGACGGGCGAACACTGAAGCTTTCTTT
>TRBJ2-3|-|TRBV28|14|-
CAGGSGRRTDTQYF
TGTGCCGGGGGATCGGGCAGACGCACGGATACGCAGTATTTT
>TRBJ1-2|-|TRBV28|15|-
CASSTSDSRFSGYTF
TGTGCCAGCAGTACCTCAGACAGCCGCTTCTCTGGCTACACCTTC
>TRBJ1-1|-|TRBV15|13|-
CATCRTANTEAFF
TGTGCCACCTGTAGGACGGCGAACACTGAAGCTTTCTTT
>TRBJ1-2|-|TRBV3-1/TRBV3-2|15|-
CASSQDAGFNYGYTF
TGTGCCAGCAGCCAAGATGCCGGGTTCAACTATGGCTACACCTTC
>TRBJ1-1|-|TRBV18|14|-
CASSPPGRQSEAFF
TGTGCCAGCTCACCACCGGGTCGTCAGAGTGAAGCTTTCTTT
>TRBJ1-4|-|TRBV28|19|-
CASSLVGRWGATTNEKLFF
TGTGCCAGCAGTTTAGTGGGCAGGTGGGGCGCCACAACTAATGAAAAACTGTTTTTT
>TRBJ2-2|-|TRBV10-3|16|-
CAISEGRQRNTGELFF
TGTGCCATCAGTGAGGGGCGACAGCGGAACACCGGGGAGCTGTTTTTT
>TRBJ1-2|-|TRBV19|14|-
CASKSTGANYGYTF
TGTGCCAGTAAGTCAACTGGAGCTAACTATGGCTACACCTTC
>TRBJ1-4|-|TRBV3-1/TRBV3-2|14|-
CASSQGRGTEKLFF
TGTGCCAGCAGCCAAGGAAGGGGTACTGAAAAACTGTTTTTT
>TRBJ2-3|-|TRBV7-3|17|few
CASSLTLGIPTTDTQYF
TGTGCCAGCAGCTTAACGTTGGGGATCCCCACCACAGATACGCAGTATTTT
>TRBJ2-1|-|TRBV27|17|-
CASSLMSTYSSYNEQFF
TGTGCCAGCAGTTTAATGTCAACATATAGCTCCTACAATGAGCAGTTCTTC
>TRBJ2-3|-|TRBV29-1|15|-
CSVGGDTSSTDTQYF
TGCAGCGTTGGGGGGGACACCTCTAGCACAGATACGCAGTATTTT
>TRBJ1-5|-|TRBV3-1/TRBV3-2|15|-
CASSQDLGSSQPQHF
TGTGCCAGCAGCCAAGACCTGGGTTCTTCTCAGCCCCAGCATTTT
>TRBJ2-7|TRBD1|TRBV10-3|13|-
CAITPGQFYEQYF
TGTGCCATCACCCCGGGACAGTTTTACGAGCAGTACTTC
>TRBJ2-2|TRBD2|TRBV7-9|16|-
CASSLRTAGGPRELFF
TGTGCCAGCAGCTTACGTACAGCGGGAGGGCCCCGGGAGCTGTTTTTT
>TRBJ2-7|TRBD2|TRBV3-1/TRBV3-2|17|-
CASSLNLAGEVNYEQYF
TGTGCCAGCAGTCTAAACCTAGCGGGAGAGGTTAACTACGAGCAGTACTTC
>TRBJ1-6|-|TRBV2|15|-
CASSRGGANNSPLHF
TGTGCCAGCAGTCGAGGGGGGGCTAATAATTCACCCCTCCACTTT
>TRBJ2-7|-|TRBV28|14|-
CASSLSQAAYEQYF
TGTGCCAGCAGTTTAAGCCAGGCCGCCTACGAGCAGTACTTC
>TRBJ2-3|-|TRBV30|11|-
CAWSVPDTQYF
TGTGCCTGGAGTGTTCCAGATACGCAGTATTTT
>TRBJ2-2|-|TRBV6-2/TRBV6-3|15|-
CASSQTRGRAGELFF
TGTGCCAGCAGCCAGACTAGAGGGAGAGCCGGGGAGCTGTTTTTT
>TRBJ1-5|TRBD1|TRBV29-1|13|-
CSVGTGGGQPQHF
TGCAGCGTTGGGACAGGGGGCGGTCAGCCCCAGCATTTT
>TRBJ1-1|-|TRBV18|14|-
CASSRGQGITEAFF
TGTGCCAGCTCACGGGGGCAGGGGATCACTGAAGCTTTCTTT
>TRBJ2-7|-|TRBV11-2|16|-
CASSLWGGQSSYEQYF
TGTGCCAGCAGCTTATGGGGGGGACAGAGCTCCTACGAGCAGTACTTC
>TRBJ1-1|-|TRBV4-2|13|-
CASSQGRNTEAFF
TGTGCCAGCAGCCAAGGCCGGAACACTGAAGCTTTCTTT
>TRBJ2-2|TRBD2|TRBV27|17|-
CASTSYSGGPWGGELFF
TGTGCCAGCACTTCCTATAGCGGGGGCCCCTGGGGCGGGGAGCTGTTTTTT
>TRBJ2-1|-|TRBV20-1|10|-
CSAVYNEQFF
TGCAGTGCCGTATACAATGAGCAGTTCTTC
>TRBJ2-3|TRBD2|TRBV14|15|few
CASSRIAGLGDTQYF
TGTGCCAGCAGCCGAATAGCGGGTCTGGGCGATACGCAGTATTTT
>TRBJ1-2|TRBD1|TRBV6-5|13|-
CASKGQGASGYTF
TGTGCCAGCAAAGGACAGGGGGCGTCGGGCTACACCTTC
>TRBJ2-1|-|TRBV5-4|16|-
CASRPLGGASINEQFF
TGTGCCAGCAGACCTCTGGGGGGGGCGTCTATTAATGAGCAGTTCTTC
>TRBJ1-1|-|TRBV20-1|11|-
CSASEAAEAFF
TGCAGTGCTAGCGAGGCAGCTGAAGCTTTCTTT
>TRBJ1-6|-|TRBV7-2|16|-
CASSLVFSGSNSPLHF
TGTGCCAGCAGCTTAGTTTTTTCCGGATCGAATTCACCCCTCCACTTT
>TRBJ1-3|TRBD1|TRBV3-1/TRBV3-2|16|-
CASSQGTGTSGNTIYF
TGTGCCAGCAGCCAAGGGACAGGCACCTCTGGAAACACCATATATTTT
>TRBJ1-1|TRBD1|TRBV19|15|-
CASSSGWTGGFGAFF
TGTGCCAGTAGTTCGGGATGGACAGGAGGTTTTGGGGCTTTCTTT
>TRBJ2-1|-|TRBV4-3|14|-
CASSQVNAVSEQFF
TGCGCCAGCAGCCAAGTCAACGCCGTGTCTGAGCAGTTCTTC
>TRBJ2-7|-|TRBV11-2|12|-
CASTSTSYEQYF
TGTGCCAGCACTTCTACCTCCTACGAGCAGTACTTC